This T cell receptor beta chain was sequenced in a study of T cell responses to AZD1222 COVID-19 vaccine. Points from the study as a whole: Clonal diversity was possibly underestimated; the donors were predominantly white British and more often female. At 160-218 and 743-854, vaccine-associated CD4 TCRs were dominant, and they spanned spike.

The method was immunoSEQ multiplex PCR; TCRdb's version includes in-frame clones alone and lacks a portion of them. The table shows over 150,000 clones, with roughly 90% occurring only once. Comment on this clone: Its antigen is not known.

This CDR3 region has 17 residues. The germline V gene encodes CDR1 MGHRA and CDR2 YSYEKL. Trimming at V came to 0 bases and at J to 5 bases, leaving 11 bases not matched to a gene. The specimen was peripheral blood, collected on day 0 of AZD1222 vaccination. The V and J genes are TRBV4-1 and TRBJ2-5, with 8 nucleotides matching TRBD2. This clonotype originated in an adult in good health. The CDR3 sequence is CASSQEAGLPGGETQYF. CDR3 DNA sequence: TGCGCCAGCAGCCAAGAGGCAGGACTCCCGGGAGGGGAGACCCAGTACTTC.